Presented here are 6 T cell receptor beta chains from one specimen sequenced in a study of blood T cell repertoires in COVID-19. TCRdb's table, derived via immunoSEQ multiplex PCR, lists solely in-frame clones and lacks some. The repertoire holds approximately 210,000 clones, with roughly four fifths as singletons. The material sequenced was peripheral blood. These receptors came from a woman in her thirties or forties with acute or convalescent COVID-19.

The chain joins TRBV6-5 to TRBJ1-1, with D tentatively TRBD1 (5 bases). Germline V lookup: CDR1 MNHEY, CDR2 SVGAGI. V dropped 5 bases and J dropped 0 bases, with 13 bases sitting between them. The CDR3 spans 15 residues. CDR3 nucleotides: TGTGCCAGCAGTCCGACGACAGAATTGAACACTGAAGCTTTCTTT. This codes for CASSPTTELNTEAFF.

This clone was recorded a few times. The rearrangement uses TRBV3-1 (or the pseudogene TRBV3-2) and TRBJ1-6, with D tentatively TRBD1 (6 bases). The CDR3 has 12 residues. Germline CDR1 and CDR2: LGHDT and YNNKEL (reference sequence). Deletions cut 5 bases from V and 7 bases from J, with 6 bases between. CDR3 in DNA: TGTGCCAGCAGCACAGGGAATTCACCCCTCCACTTT. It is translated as CASSTGNSPLHF.

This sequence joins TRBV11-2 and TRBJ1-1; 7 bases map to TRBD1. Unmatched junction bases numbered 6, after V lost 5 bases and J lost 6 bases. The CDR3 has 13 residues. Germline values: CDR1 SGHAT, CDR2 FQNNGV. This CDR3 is CASSPTGWAEAFF. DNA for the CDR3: TGTGCCAGCAGCCCGACAGGGTGGGCTGAAGCTTTCTTT.

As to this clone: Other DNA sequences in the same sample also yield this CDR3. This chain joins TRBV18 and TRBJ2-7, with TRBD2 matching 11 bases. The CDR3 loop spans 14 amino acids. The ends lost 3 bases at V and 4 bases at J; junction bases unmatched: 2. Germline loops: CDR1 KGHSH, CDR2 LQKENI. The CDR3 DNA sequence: TGTGCCAGCTCACCCGGGACTAGCGGTTACGAGCAGTACTTC. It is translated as CASSPGTSGYEQYF.

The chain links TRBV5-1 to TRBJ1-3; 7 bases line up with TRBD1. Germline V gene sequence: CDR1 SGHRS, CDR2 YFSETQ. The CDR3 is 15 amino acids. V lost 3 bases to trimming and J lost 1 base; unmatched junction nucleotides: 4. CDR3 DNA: TGCGCCAGCAGCTGGGACAGCCCATCTGGAAACACCATATATTTT. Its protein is CASSWDSPSGNTIYF.

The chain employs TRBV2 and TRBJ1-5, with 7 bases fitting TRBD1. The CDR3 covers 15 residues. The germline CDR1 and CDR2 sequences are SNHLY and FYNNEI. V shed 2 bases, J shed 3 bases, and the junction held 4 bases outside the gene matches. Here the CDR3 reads CASSEFGQVNQPQHF. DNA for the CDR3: TGTGCCAGCAGTGAATTCGGACAGGTCAATCAGCCCCAGCATTTT.